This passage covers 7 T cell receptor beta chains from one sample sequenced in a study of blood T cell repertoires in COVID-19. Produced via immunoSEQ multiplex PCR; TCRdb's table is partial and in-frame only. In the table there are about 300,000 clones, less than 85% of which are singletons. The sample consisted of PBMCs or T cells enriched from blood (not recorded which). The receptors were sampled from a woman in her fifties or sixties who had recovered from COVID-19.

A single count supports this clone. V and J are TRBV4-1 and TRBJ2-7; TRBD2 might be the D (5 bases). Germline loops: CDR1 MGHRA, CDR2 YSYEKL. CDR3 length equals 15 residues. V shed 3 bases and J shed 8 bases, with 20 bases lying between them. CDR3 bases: TGCGCCAGCAGCCAGGTAAGCGGCACCTCTACTCAGCAGTACTTC. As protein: CASSQVSGTSTQQYF.

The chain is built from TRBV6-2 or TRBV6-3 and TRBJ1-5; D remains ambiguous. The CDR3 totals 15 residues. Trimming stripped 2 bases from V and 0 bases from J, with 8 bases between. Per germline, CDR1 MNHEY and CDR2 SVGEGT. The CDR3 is CASSYRHHSNQPQHF. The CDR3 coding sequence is TGTGCCAGCAGTTACCGACACCATAGCAATCAGCCCCAGCATTTT.

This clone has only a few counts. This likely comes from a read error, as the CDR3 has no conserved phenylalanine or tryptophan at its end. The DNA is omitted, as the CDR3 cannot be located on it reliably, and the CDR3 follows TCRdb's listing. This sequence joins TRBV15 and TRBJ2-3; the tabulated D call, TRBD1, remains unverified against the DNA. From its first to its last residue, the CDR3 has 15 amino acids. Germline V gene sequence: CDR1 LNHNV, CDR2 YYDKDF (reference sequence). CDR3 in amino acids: CATSRDNRGTGKFTL.

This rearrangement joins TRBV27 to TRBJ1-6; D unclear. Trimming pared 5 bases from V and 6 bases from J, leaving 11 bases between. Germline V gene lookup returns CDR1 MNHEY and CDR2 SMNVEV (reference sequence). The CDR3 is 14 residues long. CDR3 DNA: TGTGCCAGCAGTACACACCGCGGTAATTCACCCCTCCACTTT. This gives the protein CASSTHRGNSPLHF.

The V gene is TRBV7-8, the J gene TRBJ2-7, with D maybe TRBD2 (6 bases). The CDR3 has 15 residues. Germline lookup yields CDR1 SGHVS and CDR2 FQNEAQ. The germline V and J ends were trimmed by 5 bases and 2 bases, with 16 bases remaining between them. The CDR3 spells CASSPRGGTTYEQYF. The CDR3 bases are TGTGCCAGCAGCCCCCGCGGCGGGACCACCTACGAGCAGTACTTC.

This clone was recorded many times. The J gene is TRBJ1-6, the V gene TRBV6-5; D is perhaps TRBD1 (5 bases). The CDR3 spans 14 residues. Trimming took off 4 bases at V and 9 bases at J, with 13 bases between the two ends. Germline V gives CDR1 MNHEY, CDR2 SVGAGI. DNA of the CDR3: TGTGCCAGCAGTTCCTCCAGGGTGGGTTCACCCCTCCACTTT. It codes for CASSSSRVGSPLHF.

This chain's CDR3 is CASSPWTGGLQETQYF. The CDR3, as DNA: TGTGCCAGCAGCCCCTGGACAGGGGGTTTGCAAGAGACCCAGTACTTC. V usage is TRBV11-2 and J usage is TRBJ2-5; 10 bases align to TRBD1. V was pared by 5 bases and J by 2 bases, with 8 bases of the junction left unmatched. Looked up from germline, CDR1 is SGHAT and CDR2 is FQNNGV. The CDR3 is made up of 16 amino acids.